This T cell receptor (beta chain) originates from a study of cytomegalovirus exposure and HLA in healthy donors (dated by TCRdb to the late 2010s). Regarding the research as a whole: An earlier analysis of several hundred of the donors reported approximately 260 Gb of sequence data and around 100 million unique TCR beta sequences obtained from about 170 million T cells. About 280 gigabases of sequencing data and around 80 million unique TCR sequences made up an early release that covered approximately 650 HLA-typed donors. The genetic ancestry cluster associated with self-reported Caucasian donors included about 84% of the roughly 380 genotyped donors. The aim of the study was to test whether cataloging public T cell receptors could identify signatures of past pathogen exposure. The study profiled the T cell repertoires of fewer than 850 subjects by immunosequencing and related them to cytomegalovirus serostatus. A separate validation cohort of some 130 different subjects was used in addition to the approximately 670-subject first cohort. To predict cytomegalovirus infection status, the study combined high-throughput TCR immunosequencing, statistical association of individual TCRs with disease status, and machine learning. In a later analysis, previously published TCR beta repertoires from fewer than 750 donors were re-analyzed and high-resolution HLA genotyping was added so that TCR occurrence patterns could be studied. Rather than using new phenotypic data, the later analysis identified candidate immune exposures from TCR beta sequences and from how often those sequences occurred across donors. An earlier analysis of approximately 580 of the donors used high-throughput TCR beta sequencing to judge whether each TCR beta V gene segment behaved as functional or pseudogenic. Alongside the repertoire data, information on donor age, sex, ethnicity and CMV serostatus was compiled. Genome-wide SNP genotypes for about 55% of the 666 donors were used in a later genetic analysis, which treated that subset as a discovery cohort. Every repertoire in the discovery cohort had been generated on one and the same sequencing platform. Both class I and class II loci were covered by HLA typing, at four-digit resolution. The number of typed donors differed by locus: about 620-640 for A, B, C, DRB1 and DQB1; some 500 for DQA1; approximately 600 for DPA1; and about 470 for DPB1. Because of strong linkage in the cohort, roughly five DR-DQ haplotypes were treated as single units for association and clustering. Among roughly 400 genotyped donors of the cohort, an average of around 250,000 unique TCR beta nucleotide sequences was sequenced per donor, of which about 18% were non-productive. Broad study findings and their caveats: Across donors, most TCR sequences were observed very rarely, whereas some public TCRs were present in many individuals. In an earlier analysis of approximately 590 of the donors, most TCR beta V segments were observed in productive rearrangements about 87% or about 30% of the time, broadly matching IMGT annotations. According to a later genetic analysis, donors in an Asian-associated ancestry cluster had fewer N-insertions in productive TCRs than the approximately 710-donor mean. The authors suggested that the approach could potentially be extended to other disease states and immunological phenotypes. Because HLA typing was missing for some donors at each locus, association tests included only the typed subset. Correlated functional status among segregating V segments might be attributable to linkage disequilibrium, but an unknown experimental factor could not be ruled out. Roughly uniform sequencing depth across donors was assumed in presence/absence analyses, although this assumption may not hold. The earlier analysis of 450 to 700 of the donors excluded 15 to 20 rarely observed V segments, including chromosome 9 orphons, because counts were too low. According to a later analysis, parvovirus B19, influenza, CMV and Epstein-Barr virus appeared linked to several top co-occurrence clusters. A group of highly shared sequence variants was considered likely to be a technical artifact of the sequencing pipeline. Compared with equally common non-associated chains, HLA-associated TCR beta chains in a later analysis were more clonally expanded and had lower generation probabilities. This cohort had only TCR beta chains sequenced, and the lack of alpha or paired-chain data limited which features could be detected. Cytomegalovirus status was reported to be diagnosed by the classifier with high specificity and sensitivity in both the original and validation cohorts. The study listed over 150 TCR beta chains as associated with cytomegalovirus. In vitro tests confirmed that a few of the cytomegalovirus-associated TCR beta chains recognize cytomegalovirus antigens. Specific HLA alleles were associated with about 17,000 TCR beta sequences at a false discovery rate of 0.05 in a later analysis. For the cohort, immune exposure information was limited to CMV serostatus. A later analysis found that TCR association rates varied across HLA loci, with DRB1 alleles showing the most associated TCRs and HLA-C alleles the fewest. According to a later analysis, most CMV-associated TCR beta chains appeared to be HLA-restricted, and the HLA associations seemed to be driven largely by CMV exposure. A further reported finding was that TCR beta sequences accurately predicted the HLA-A and HLA-B alleles for most subjects in the first cohort. Strong co-occurrence of HLA alleles, especially DR and DQ, made assigning TCR associations to individual alleles difficult. A later genetic analysis associated a missense DCLRE1C variant with V-gene and J-gene trimming of TCR beta chains, and an independent cohort replicated the association.

The library was generated by the immunoSEQ multiplex PCR assay. The multiplex PCR relied on a mix of 60 forward primers for TCR Vbeta segments and 13 reverse primers for TCR Jbeta segments. The CDR3 region of rearranged TCR beta genes was amplified from genomic DNA with a multiplex PCR assay. The amplified TCR beta libraries were sequenced on the Illumina HiSeq System as 87-base-pair reads. Regarding the original processing steps: A later analysis counted tens of millions of unique TCR beta chains across the 650 to 700 repertoires, and 9 million to 14 million of these chains were shared by at least two donors. Raw reads were error-corrected and collapsed into unique sequences with a nearest-neighbor algorithm that merged closely related sequences to remove PCR and sequencing errors. To assign V, D and J gene segments, CDR3 sequences were aligned to IMGT reference sequences. For a sequence to be retained, a match of at least six nucleotides was required to both a V gene segment and a J gene segment. A rearrangement was called productive if the CDR3 had no stop codons and remained in frame with V and J, and every other rearrangement was called non-productive. Following IMGT convention, CDR3 was defined as the stretch from the second conserved V-encoded cysteine up to the conserved J-encoded phenylalanine. Sequences without an unambiguous match to a single V gene segment were excluded from the earlier analysis of approximately 600 of the donors. An earlier analysis of 450 to 650 of the donors called V segments functional above 56.7% productive rearrangements and segregating when the between-donor standard deviation exceeded 5%. A statistical classification framework was built for diagnosing cytomegalovirus status from the catalog of TCR beta chain sequences. V and J gene assignment, in a later analysis, came from comparing TCR nucleotide sequences with IMGT/GENE-DB human TR gene sequences. The TCRdist pipeline was used in a later analysis to assign CDR3 sequences and most-parsimonious VDJ recombination scenarios. In a later analysis, each TCR beta chain was defined by its CDR3 amino acid sequence together with its V-gene family, and reads without a unique V-gene family were excluded. A later analysis removed 592 highly shared, low-generation-probability nucleotide sequences to deal with suspected cross-contamination and a sequencing artifact. In a later analysis, a clonal expansion index was calculated for each public chain from normalized within-repertoire ranks of inferred template counts. In a later analysis, generation probabilities were computed with a VDJ recombination model fitted to out-of-frame rearrangements, and the resulting probabilities were checked against IGoR. In a later analysis, hypergeometric tests were used to score TCR-TCR, TCR-HLA and TCR-CMV co-occurrence, with a repertoire-size bias correction applied to TCR pairs. False discovery rates were estimated in a later analysis by permuting HLA or CMV assignments 20 times. In a later analysis, co-occurring TCRs were grouped with DBSCAN, and TCRdist sequence similarity was added when clustering was performed within HLA-allele-positive subsets. Repertoires with fewer than 30,000 or more than 120,000 public chains, plus five repertoires with anomalous nucleotide sharing, were excluded from co-occurrence clustering. The source is immuneACCESS, and TCRdb retained only in-frame sequences with V and J called. Part of the clones is not carried over; for the studies checked, unresolved V genes explain less than half of this, and the remainder is unexplained. The V and J calls and the clone size are those of that table, but D and trimming were determined from the DNA. Within this sample are 150,000 or so clones, with roughly three quarters of them counted one time only. The ten largest clones represent 2.5% to 3.5% of the sample.

A remark on this clone: Its antigen is currently not known. Base qualities are not at hand, and no much larger clone is one base apart.

The cohort consisted of more than 650 healthy bone marrow donors. All cohort members were sampled while nominally healthy, although unrecorded immune exposures were likely present. The donor tested CMV seronegative and was one of the 352 seronegative cohort members. Each donor provided a peripheral blood sample, and peripheral blood mononuclear cells were used for TCR beta sequencing. The Qiagen DNeasy Blood Extraction Kit was used to extract genomic DNA from the blood cell samples. The sequence came from a male donor in good health and CMV-seronegative. The sample taken for sequencing was PBMCs.

CDR3 loop: CASTESLRDRGSPQHF. The DNA sequence is as follows: TGTGCCAGCACCGAATCTCTCCGGGACAGGGGGTCCCCCCAGCATTTT. The chain is made from TRBV7-8 and TRBJ1-5, with 11 middle bases fitting TRBD1. The CDR3 contains 16 residues, cysteine and phenylalanine counted. Solely the CDR3 DNA is kept, with 48 bases framed from the first base. Trimming accounts for 7 bases at V and 10 bases at J, while the number of junction bases matched to no gene is 15. CDR1 SGHVS and CDR2 FQNEAQ are derived from the germline V gene.